This T cell receptor beta chain derives from a study of blood T cells in healthy people across ages. Study observations and caveats: Fewer expanded clones and more diversity marked long-lived versus aged donors.

Germline V gene data show CDR1 as MDHEN and CDR2 as SYDVKM. The V and J ends lost 6 bases and 1 base respectively, with 7 bases between them. This CDR3 contains 14 residues. Drawing of peripheral blood yielded roughly 9.3 milliliters from each donor. Through a sample-barcoded 5' primer and a J-beta primer mix, a second PCR was run for roughly 7 to 12 cycles. MiXCR, applied by TCRdb to the 5' RACE reads, yields one record per CDR3 protein. The repertoire holds roughly 830,000 distinct CDR3 sequences, with 62% as singletons. This clonotype was detected only a few times. The antigen remains unidentified. This sequence was found in a man aged 25 to 40 in good health. This sequence joins TRBV28 and TRBJ1-6; D unclear. Material for sequencing was blood. The CDR3 DNA follows: TGTGCCAGCAGCTGGGGATCCTATAATTCACCCCTCCACTTT. Its translation is CASSWGSYNSPLHF. Together with reference TRBV28 and TRBJ1-6, the CDR3 gives the full variable domain: DVKVTQSSRYLVKRTGEKVFLECVQDMDHENMFWYRQDPGLGLRLIYFSYDVKMKEKGDIPEGYSVSREKKERFSLILESASTNQTSMYLCASSWGSYNSPLHFGNGTRLTVT.